Following are 6 T cell receptor beta chains from one sample sequenced in a study of cytomegalovirus exposure and HLA in healthy donors. Primers: 60 Vbeta forward and 13 Jbeta reverse. The method was immunoSEQ multiplex PCR; TCRdb's version includes in-frame clones alone and lacks a portion of them. The sample carries 150,000 to 200,000 clones, roughly three quarters recorded once. Sequenced material: PBMCs. The receptors come from a man between 18 and 29 years old in good health and CMV-seropositive.

This clone was counted a few times. The chain carries TRBV9 and TRBJ2-2; D is unresolved. Germline V gene data show CDR1 as SGDLS and CDR2 as YYNGEE. The CDR3 consists of 13 residues. Trimming shortened V by 6 bases and J by 0 bases, and 6 bases separated the two germline ends. The CDR3 loop is CASNPANTGELFF. In DNA form, the CDR3 reads TGTGCCAGCAATCCCGCGAACACCGGGGAGCTGTTTTTT.

This clone was observed a single time. The chain uses TRBV4-2 and TRBJ1-4; TRBD1 is a possible D gene (5 bases). Trimming stripped 0 bases from V and 6 bases from J, with 11 bases between. Germline assignment: CDR1 LGHNA and CDR2 YNFKEQ. This CDR3 comprises 15 residues. In nucleotides, the CDR3 is TGTGCCAGCAGCCAAGATCCGGGGGTGGATGAAAAACTGTTTTTT. Encoded protein: CASSQDPGVDEKLFF.

In its sample, this clone was seen a few times. The rearrangement joins TRBV28 to TRBJ1-5; no clear D. Trimming pared 6 bases from V and 3 bases from J, leaving 6 bases between. The CDR3 totals 12 residues. The germline CDR1 and CDR2 sequences are MDHEN and SYDVKM. CDR3: CASSPLNQPQHF. The CDR3 DNA reads as TGTGCCAGCAGCCCCCTCAATCAGCCCCAGCATTTT. Combining the CDR3 with reference TRBV28 and TRBJ1-5 gives the whole variable domain DVKVTQSSRYLVKRTGEKVFLECVQDMDHENMFWYRQDPGLGLRLIYFSYDVKMKEKGDIPEGYSVSREKKERFSLILESASTNQTSMYLCASSPLNQPQHFGDGTRLSIL.

This clone was seen ten or more times. The DNA of the CDR3 is TGTGCCAGCAGGGCTTTCGCGGGTGGGGAGCAGTTCTTC. Encoded protein: CASRAFAGGEQFF. The chain couples TRBV6-6 to TRBJ2-1; D perhaps matches TRBD2 (5 bases). CDR1 MNHNY and CDR2 SVGAGI come from the germline V gene (reference sequence). The length of the CDR3 is 13 residues. V dropped 6 bases and J dropped 10 bases, with 16 bases sitting between them.

V is TRBV10-1 and J is TRBJ1-1; tentatively, D is TRBD1 (6 bases). The CDR3 runs 14 residues. Germline values: CDR1 WNHNN, CDR2 SYGVQD (reference sequence). Trimming stripped 3 bases from V and 4 bases from J, with 12 bases between. The CDR3: CASSDYADSTEAFF. CDR3 DNA: TGCGCCAGCAGTGATTATGCGGACAGCACTGAAGCTTTCTTT.

Comments on this clone: Other DNA sequences in this specimen translate into the identical CDR3. J is TRBJ2-7 and V is TRBV29-1, with a possible D match to TRBD1 (7 bases). V was pared by 4 bases and J by 6 bases, with 10 bases between. This CDR3 contains 11 residues. Looked up from germline, CDR1 is SQVTM and CDR2 is ANQGSEA. The CDR3 region is CSVVQGGEQYV. CDR3 bases: TGCAGCGTTGTCCAGGGGGGCGAGCAGTACGTC.